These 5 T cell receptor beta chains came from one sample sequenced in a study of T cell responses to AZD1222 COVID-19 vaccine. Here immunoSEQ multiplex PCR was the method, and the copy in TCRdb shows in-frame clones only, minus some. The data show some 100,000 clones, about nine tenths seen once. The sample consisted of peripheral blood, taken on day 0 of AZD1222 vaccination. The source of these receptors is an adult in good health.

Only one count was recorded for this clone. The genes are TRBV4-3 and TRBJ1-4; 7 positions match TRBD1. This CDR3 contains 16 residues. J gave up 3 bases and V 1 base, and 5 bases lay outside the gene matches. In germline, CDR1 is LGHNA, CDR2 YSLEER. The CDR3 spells CASSQAGQASNEKLFF. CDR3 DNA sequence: TGCGCCAGCAGCCAAGCCGGACAGGCGTCTAATGAAAAACTGTTTTTT.

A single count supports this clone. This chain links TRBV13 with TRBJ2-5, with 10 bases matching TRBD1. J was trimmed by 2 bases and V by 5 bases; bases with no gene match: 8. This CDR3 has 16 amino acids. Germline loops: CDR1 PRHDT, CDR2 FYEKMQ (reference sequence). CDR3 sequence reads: CASSDRGHWPQETQYF. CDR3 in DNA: TGTGCCAGCAGCGACAGGGGGCACTGGCCTCAAGAGACCCAGTACTTC.

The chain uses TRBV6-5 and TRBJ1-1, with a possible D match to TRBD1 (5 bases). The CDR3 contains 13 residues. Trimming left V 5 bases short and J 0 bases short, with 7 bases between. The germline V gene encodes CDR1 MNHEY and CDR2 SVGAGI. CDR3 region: CASSRQLNTEAFF. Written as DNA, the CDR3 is TGTGCCAGCAGTAGACAGTTGAACACTGAAGCTTTCTTT.

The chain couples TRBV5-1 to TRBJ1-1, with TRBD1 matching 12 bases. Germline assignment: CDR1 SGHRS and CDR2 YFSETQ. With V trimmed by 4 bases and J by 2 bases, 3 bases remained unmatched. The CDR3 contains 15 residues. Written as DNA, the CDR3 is TGCGCCAGCAGCCCCGGGACAGGGGGCAACACTGAAGCTTTCTTT. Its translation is CASSPGTGGNTEAFF. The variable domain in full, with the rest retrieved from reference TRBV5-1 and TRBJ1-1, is KAGVTQTPRYLIKTRGQQVTLSCSPISGHRSVSWYQQTPGQGLQFLFEYFSETQRNKGNFPGRFSGRQFSNSRSEMNVSTLELGDSALYLCASSPGTGGNTEAFFGQGTRLTVV.

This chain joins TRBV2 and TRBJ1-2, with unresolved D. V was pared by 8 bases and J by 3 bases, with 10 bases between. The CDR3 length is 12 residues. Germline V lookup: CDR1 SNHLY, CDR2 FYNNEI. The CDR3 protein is CASVVRDYGYTF. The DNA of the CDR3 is TGTGCCAGCGTCGTTAGGGACTATGGCTACACCTTC.